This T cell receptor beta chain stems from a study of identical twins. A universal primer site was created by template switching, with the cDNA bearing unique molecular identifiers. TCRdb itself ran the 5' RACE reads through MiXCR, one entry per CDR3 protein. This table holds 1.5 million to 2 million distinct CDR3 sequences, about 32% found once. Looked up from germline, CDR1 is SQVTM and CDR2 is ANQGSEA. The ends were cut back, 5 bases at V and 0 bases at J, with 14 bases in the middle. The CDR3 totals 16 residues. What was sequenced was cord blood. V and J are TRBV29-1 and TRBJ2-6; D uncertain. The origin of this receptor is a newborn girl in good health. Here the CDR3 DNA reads TGCAGCGTTAGGGAAGGGTGGGACTCTGGGGCCAACGTCCTGACTTTC. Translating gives CSVREGWDSGANVLTF.